This entry features one TCR beta chain sequence. It lacks a known antigen. The record has no base qualities; no much larger clone is one base away. This sample stems from a study of blood T cell repertoires in COVID-19 (TCRdb year 2020). Background on the whole study: Samples covering the acute and convalescent phases of COVID-19 were provided by collaborators in the United States, Italy and Spain. The material from the prospective study consisted of cDNA or gDNA derived from T cells, B-cell-depleted T cells, or PBMCs. Subjects who had been exposed to COVID-19, were actively infected with it, or had recovered from it provided the deeply sampled blood TCRbeta repertoires that made up the dataset. The repertoires were made available in a free public database intended to serve as a resource for research on the immune response to SARS-CoV-2. Samples came from the ongoing ImmuneRACE study (first 160 participants) plus 1,254 subjects from 6 global collaborators. Sample metadata almost always included a de-identified subject ID, COVID-19 status, age in years and sex. Where available, HLA class I and class II types were obtained from metadata supplied by the sample provider rather than from assay-based typing. General study outcomes and caveats: The quantity of clinical and demographic metadata differed by source and by participant and was supplied without curation.

According to the germline V gene (reference sequence), CDR1 reads LNHDA and CDR2 reads SQIVND. The V and J ends are trimmed by 8 bases and 8 bases, leaving 13 bases between them. Inclusive of the bounding cysteine and phenylalanine, the CDR3 is 13 residues long. The entry retains the CDR3 DNA only, 39 bases that are in frame from base 1. TCRbeta CDR3 regions were amplified from genomic DNA using the immunoSEQ Assay, a bias-controlled multiplex PCR. The study's own analysis went as follows. Within the assay, amplification of reference gene primers was used to estimate how many nucleated cells each sample contained. Sequence reads were collapsed and filtered to measure the absolute abundance of every unique TCRbeta CDR3 rearrangement. For each sample, productive Simpson clonality was calculated as the square root of Simpson's diversity index across productive rearrangements. The table comes from immuneACCESS by way of TCRdb, which keeps in-frame sequences with V and J called. Part of the clones is missing from these tables; in studies checked, under half for an unresolved V gene and the rest for unknown reasons. V, J and clone size reflect that table, while D and trimming were determined from the DNA. This sample comprises about 70,000 clones, approximately 86% of them detected only once. The ten largest clones take up roughly 12% of the sample.

The collaborating institutions used their own protocols to collect whole blood in K2EDTA tubes. For TCRbeta analysis, collaborators shipped samples in one of three forms: frozen whole blood, isolated PBMCs, or DNA extracted from either of those sample types. The V and J segments used are TRBV19 and TRBJ1-6; the D region possibly corresponds to TRBD1 (6 bases align). Source material: peripheral blood. The TCR originated in a human donor in a cohort sampled during active COVID-19. The CDR3 amino acid sequence is: CASSDRIDSPLHF. The DNA sequence is as follows: TGTGCCAGTTCGGACAGAATTGATTCACCCCTCCACTTT. Supplemented by the reference TRBV19 and TRBJ1-6 proteins around the CDR3, the complete variable domain is DGGITQSPKYLFRKEGQNVTLSCEQNLNHDAMYWYRQDPGQGLRLIYYSQIVNDFQKGDIAEGYSVSREKKESFPLTVTSAQKNPTAFYLCASSDRIDSPLHFGNGTRLTVT.